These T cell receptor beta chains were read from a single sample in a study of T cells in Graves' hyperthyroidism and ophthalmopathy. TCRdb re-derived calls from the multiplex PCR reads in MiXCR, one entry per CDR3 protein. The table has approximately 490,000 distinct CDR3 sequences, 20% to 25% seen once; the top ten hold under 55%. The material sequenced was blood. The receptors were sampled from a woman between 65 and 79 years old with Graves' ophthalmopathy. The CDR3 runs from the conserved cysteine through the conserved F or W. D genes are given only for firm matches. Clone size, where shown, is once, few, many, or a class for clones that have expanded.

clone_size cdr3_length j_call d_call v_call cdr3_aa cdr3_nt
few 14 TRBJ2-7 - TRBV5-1 CASSFPSSSHEQYF TGCGCCAGCAGCTTTCCCTCATCTTCCCACGAGCAGTACTTC
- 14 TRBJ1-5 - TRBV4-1 CASSSPGPNQPQHF TGCGCCAGCAGCTCGCCCGGGCCAAATCAGCCCCAGCATTTT
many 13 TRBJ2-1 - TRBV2 CASSEAPYNEQFF TGTGCCAGCAGTGAGGCCCCATACAATGAGCAGTTCTTC
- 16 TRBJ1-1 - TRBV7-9 CASSGKEGRLNTEAFF TGTGCCAGCAGCGGCAAAGAGGGACGGCTGAACACTGAAGCTTTCTTT
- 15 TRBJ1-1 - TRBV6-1 CASSPRTGFHTEAFF TGTGCCAGCAGTCCACGGACGGGATTTCACACTGAAGCTTTCTTT
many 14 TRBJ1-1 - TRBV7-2 CASSLSFRNTEAFF TGTGCCAGCAGCTTATCGTTCCGAAACACTGAAGCTTTCTTT
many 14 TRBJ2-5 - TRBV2 CASSPGTIQETQYF TGTGCCAGCAGTCCAGGGACAATTCAAGAGACCCAGTACTTC
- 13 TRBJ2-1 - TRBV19 CASSARTHNEQFF TGTGCCAGTAGTGCCCGGACCCACAATGAGCAGTTCTTC
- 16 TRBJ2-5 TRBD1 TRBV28 CASSLTGTGGWKTQYF TGTGCCAGCAGTTTGACGGGGACAGGGGGCTGGAAGACCCAGTACTTC
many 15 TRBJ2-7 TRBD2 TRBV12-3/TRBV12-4 CASRAHSGKTYEQYF TGTGCCAGCAGGGCCCATAGCGGGAAGACCTACGAGCAGTACTTC
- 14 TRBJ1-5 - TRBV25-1 CASSELGATQPQHF TGTGCCAGCAGTGAATTGGGGGCTACCCAGCCCCAGCATTTT
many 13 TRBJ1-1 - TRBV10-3 CAINLGSNTEAFF TGTGCCATCAACCTCGGATCCAACACTGAAGCTTTCTTT
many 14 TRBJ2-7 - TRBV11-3 CASSRARTTYEQYF TGTGCCAGCAGCAGAGCCAGGACTACCTACGAGCAGTACTTC
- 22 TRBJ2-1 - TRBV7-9 CASSLALAWDPSFRGKNNEQFF TGTGCCAGCAGCTTAGCCCTAGCCTGGGACCCAAGCTTTCGGGGTAAAAACAATGAGCAGTTCTTC
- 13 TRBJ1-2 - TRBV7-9 CASSLVLSHGYTF TGTGCCAGCAGCTTGGTACTTTCTCATGGCTACACCTTC
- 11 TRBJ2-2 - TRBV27 CASGDRGELFF TGTGCCAGCGGTGACAGGGGGGAGCTGTTTTTT
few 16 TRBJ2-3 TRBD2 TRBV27 CASSLSLAGAIDTQYF TGTGCCAGCAGTTTATCACTAGCGGGAGCCATAGATACGCAGTATTTT
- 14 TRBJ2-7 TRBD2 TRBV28 CASSGTSEIYEQYF TGTGCCAGCAGCGGGACTAGCGAGATCTACGAGCAGTACTTC
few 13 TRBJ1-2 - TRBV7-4 CASSLCQNYGYTF TGTGCCAGCAGCTTATGTCAGAACTATGGCTACACCTTC
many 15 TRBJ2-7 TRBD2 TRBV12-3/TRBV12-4 CASTKNSGTIAGQYF TGTGCCAGCACTAAAAACTCCGGGACTATCGCCGGGCAGTACTTC
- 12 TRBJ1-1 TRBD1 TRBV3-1 CASRDSVLRAFF TGTGCCAGCCGGGACAGTGTTTTGCGGGCTTTCTTT
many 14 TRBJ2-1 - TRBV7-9 CASSSRGIYNEQFF TGTGCCAGCAGCTCTAGGGGGATCTACAATGAGCAGTTCTTC